The next 8 T cell receptor beta chains were all read from a single sample in a study of beta chain features in type 1 diabetes. Broader study findings: The study found moderately but significantly shorter TCRB CDR3s in all four CD4+ subsets of Type 1 diabetes patients.

TCRB transcripts that were expressed got sequenced, as all of the isolated RNA had been reverse transcribed. The protocol was immunoSEQ multiplex PCR, while the TCRdb copy is restricted to in-frame clones and leaves out a portion. The data contain roughly 280,000 clones, about 23% of them singletons. Their target antigens are unknown. The sequenced sample consisted of naive CD4+ T cells from blood. Receptor source: a woman in her 30s with type 1 diabetes.

This clone has just a few counts. The chain links TRBV4-1 to TRBJ1-1; TRBD1 aligns across 7 bases. Germline trimming cut 6 bases from V and 3 bases from J; bases unmatched to any gene: 4. This CDR3 comprises 13 residues. Germline CDR1 reads MGHRA; CDR2 reads YSYEKL. CDR3 in amino acids: CASSRQGDTEAFF. Here the CDR3 DNA reads TGCGCCAGCAGTCGTCAGGGGGACACTGAAGCTTTCTTT.

The chain recombines TRBV29-1 with TRBJ2-5; possibly TRBD1 for D (6 bases). Germline values: CDR1 SQVTM, CDR2 ANQGSEA. The germline V and J ends were trimmed by 5 bases and 0 bases, with 10 bases remaining between them. The CDR3 loop spans 13 amino acids. CDR3: CSVRGQYQETQYF. CDR3 bases: TGCAGCGTTCGGGGACAATACCAAGAGACCCAGTACTTC.

This rearrangement joins TRBV5-1 to TRBJ2-7; 7 bases map to TRBD1. After removal of 2 bases from V and 6 bases from J, the junction contained 8 bases not matched to a gene. The CDR3 consists of 14 residues. Germline CDR1 SGHRS, CDR2 YFSETQ. The CDR3 sequence: CASSFSTGSGEQYF. Here the CDR3 DNA reads TGCGCCAGCAGCTTCTCGACAGGGTCAGGCGAGCAGTACTTC.

CDR3 loop: CASSSLGTGGYDGYTF. CDR3 bases: TGTGCCAGCAGCTCGCTCGGGACAGGGGGCTACGATGGCTACACCTTC. The chain couples TRBV7-9 to TRBJ1-2; TRBD1 matches at 12 bases. The CDR3 contains 16 residues. CDR1 is SEHNR, CDR2 FQNEAQ, per germline (reference sequence). After removal of 4 bases from V and 6 bases from J, the junction contained 9 bases not matched to a gene. Supplemented by reference TRBV7-9 and TRBJ1-2, the full variable domain reads DTGVSQNPRHKITKRGQNVTFRCDPISEHNRLYWYRQTLGQGPEFLTYFQNEAQLEKSRLLSDRFSAERPKGSFSTLEIQRTEQGDSAMYLCASSSLGTGGYDGYTFGSGTRLTVV.

The rearrangement links TRBV4-1 to TRBJ2-2; D gene uncertain. The germline V and J ends were trimmed by 0 bases and 13 bases, with 9 bases remaining between them. The CDR3 length is 12 residues. Germline CDR1 is MGHRA and CDR2 is YSYEKL. Written as DNA, the CDR3 is TGCGCCAGCAGCCAAGACGTGTCCCGGCTGTTTTTT. As protein: CASSQDVSRLFF.

Only a few counts were recorded for this clone. Additional DNA sequences in this sample encode the identical CDR3. This chain connects TRBV30 to TRBJ2-3; 14 nucleotides align to TRBD2. Losses at the gene ends were 0 bases for V and 6 bases for J; bases not matched to a gene: 2. The CDR3 is 15 residues long. Germline values: CDR1 GTSNPN, CDR2 SVGIG (reference sequence). The CDR3: CAWSVGLAGADTQYF. For the CDR3, the DNA is TGTGCCTGGAGTGTGGGACTAGCGGGAGCTGATACGCAGTATTTT.

This clone has more than one count but fewer than ten. The V call is TRBV25-1, the J call TRBJ2-1; 11 positions match TRBD2. The junction had 9 bases not matched to a gene; V was cut back by 3 bases and J by 5 bases. The CDR3 contains 17 residues. Germline CDR1 reads MGHDK; CDR2 reads SYGVNS. This chain's CDR3 is CASSEPPGLAENNEQFF. CDR3 nucleotides: TGTGCCAGCAGTGAGCCACCGGGACTAGCGGAAAACAATGAGCAGTTCTTC. The full variable domain, in which reference TRBV25-1 and TRBJ2-1 provide the parts outside the CDR3, is EADIYQTPRYLVIGTGKKITLECSQTMGHDKMYWYQQDPGMELHLIHYSYGVNSTEKGDLSSESTVSRIRTEHFPLTLESARPSHTSQYLCASSEPPGLAENNEQFFGPGTRLTVL.

The V gene is TRBV11-1, the J gene TRBJ2-1; TRBD2 matches 8 bases. This CDR3 is built from 17 residues. Germline CDR1 reads SGHAT; CDR2 reads FQDESV (reference sequence). Germline trimming cut 1 base from V and 5 bases from J; bases unmatched to any gene: 10. CDR3: CASSLDLVSGGHNEQFF. CDR3 DNA sequence: TGTGCCAGCAGCTTAGATTTGGTGTCGGGAGGGCACAATGAGCAGTTCTTC.